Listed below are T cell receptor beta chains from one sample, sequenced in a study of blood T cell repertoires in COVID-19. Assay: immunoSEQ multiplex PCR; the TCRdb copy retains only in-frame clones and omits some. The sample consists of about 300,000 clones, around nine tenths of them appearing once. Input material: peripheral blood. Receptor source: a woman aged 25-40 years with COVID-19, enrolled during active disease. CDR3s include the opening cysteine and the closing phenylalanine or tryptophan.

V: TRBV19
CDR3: CASSRDSYYGYTF

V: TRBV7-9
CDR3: CASSAPWGAGVGNNEQFF

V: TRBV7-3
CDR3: CASSRSLAGGTNTGELFF

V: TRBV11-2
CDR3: CASSLDAGFRGYTF

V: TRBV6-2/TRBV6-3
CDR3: CASSKPGISYEQYF

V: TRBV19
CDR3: CASGQDGYTF

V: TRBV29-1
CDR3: CSVALAGHLFNTGELFF

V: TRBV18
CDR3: CASSPPVTGRATNEKLFF

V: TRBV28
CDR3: CASSRLAAETQYF

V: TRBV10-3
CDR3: CAISETGISQPQHF

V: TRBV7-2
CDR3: CASSLGRGYGYTF

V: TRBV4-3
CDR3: CASSQVRAGGLETQYF

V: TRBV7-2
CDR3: CASSLARGNEQFF

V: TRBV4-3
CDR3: CASSQEAGMRGTEAFF

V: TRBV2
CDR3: CASRAGDRGSNQPQHF

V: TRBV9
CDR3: CASSAAGTSGSLNEQFF

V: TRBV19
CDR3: CASSIHPSGGEPYGYTF

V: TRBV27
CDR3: CASSFLGHANTGELFF

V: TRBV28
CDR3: CASRRTGGDEQFF

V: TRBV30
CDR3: CAWSIGHDQPQHF

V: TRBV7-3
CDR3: CASSFSGQGRSGELFF

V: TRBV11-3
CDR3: CASSLGGPADTQYF

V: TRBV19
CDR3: CASSIGGFYEQYF

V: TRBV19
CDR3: CASKGGLAGYTGELFF

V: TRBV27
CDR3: CASSLVGLVNSPLHF

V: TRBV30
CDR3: CAWSDPWGLDEKLFF

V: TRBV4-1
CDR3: CASGKGLAGLDTQYF

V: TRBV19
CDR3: CASSIYTTGELFF

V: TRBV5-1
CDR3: CASSLDLAVYNEQFF

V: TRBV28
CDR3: CASSLAQGGGNIQYF

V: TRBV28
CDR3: CASRENGYTF

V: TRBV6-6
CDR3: CASLNRGNEKLFF

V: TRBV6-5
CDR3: CATHSKHQPQHF

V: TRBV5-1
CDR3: CASSLGTGGQPQHF

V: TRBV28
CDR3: CASRTQGASGELFF

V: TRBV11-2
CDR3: CASSWTTSTDTQYF

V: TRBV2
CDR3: CASTRGILTYEQYF

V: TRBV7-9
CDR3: CASSLVGVGGYTF

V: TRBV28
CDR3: CASSLMGWGSGNQPQHF

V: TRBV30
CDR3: CAWMGDQGGNTEAFF

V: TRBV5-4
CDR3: CASSRGDSPYEQYF

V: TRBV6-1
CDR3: CASSVPDRGPHTEAFF

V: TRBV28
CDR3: CASSRQATEAFF

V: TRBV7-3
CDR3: CASSIAGGQVDTQYF

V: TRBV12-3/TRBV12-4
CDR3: CASTILEGGEAFF

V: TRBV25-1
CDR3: CASSDKDRGYGYTF

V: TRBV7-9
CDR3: CASSLESGDTQYF

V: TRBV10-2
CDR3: CASRLGTSGIQETQYF

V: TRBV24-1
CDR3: CATSDKIEQFF

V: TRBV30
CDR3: CAWSGIDVGGTQYF

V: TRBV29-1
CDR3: CSVEGRSSRTYQETQYF

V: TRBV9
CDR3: CASSLSGQGGGYTF

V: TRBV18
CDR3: CASSSTGDRGATGELFF

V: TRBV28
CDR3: CASSLVGGPYNEQFF

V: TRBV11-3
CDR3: CASSLLASSYNEQFF

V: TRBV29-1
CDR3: CSVDVRSYGYTF

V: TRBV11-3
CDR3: CASSLASGPYNEQFF

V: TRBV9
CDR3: CASSETGGNSPLHF

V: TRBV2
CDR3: CASSPDRGYGYTF